This T cell receptor (beta chain) came from a study of T-cell reconstitution after alpha-beta-depleted transplantation in children. CDR1 is MNHEY, CDR2 SVGAGI, per germline. With 2 bases removed from V and 5 bases from J, the gap between germline ends came to 13 bases. This CDR3 region has 15 residues. Molecular barcoding with unique molecular identifiers was used for the TCRbeta library. TCRdb re-called the PCR reads through MiXCR, storing one row per CDR3 protein. The table lists about 600,000 distinct CDR3 sequences, 10% to 13% of them singletons. This clonotype appeared many times. Sequencing was performed on PBMCs from the stem cell graft donor, taken from the stem cell graft. This chain links TRBV6-5 with TRBJ2-1; D unclear. The source is a human donor who donated a stem cell graft to a child with acute myeloid leukemia. CDR3 amino acids: CASSYGLEAHNEQFF. The CDR3 region has the DNA TGTGCCAGCAGTTACGGCCTCGAGGCACACAATGAGCAGTTCTTC.